This T cell receptor (beta chain) was identified in a study of cytomegalovirus exposure and HLA in healthy donors. General observations from the study: In presence/absence analyses, roughly uniform sequencing depth across donors was assumed. In a later analysis, productive TCRs from donors in an Asian-associated ancestry cluster reportedly carried fewer N-insertions than the cohort mean. Most observed TCR sequences were rare, whereas some public TCRs were detected in many donors.

The CDR3 covers 14 residues. Germline-derived CDR1 and CDR2 are GTSNPN and SVGIG (reference sequence). Trimming cost V 1 base and J 2 bases, with 9 bases left between them. Both 60 Vbeta primers and 13 Jbeta primers went into the PCR. The repertoire was sequenced with immunoSEQ multiplex PCR; TCRdb's copy has only in-frame clones and lacks some. The sample consists of 100,000 to 150,000 clones, approximately 73% of them appearing once. As regards this clone: Its antigen is not known.

This TCR came from a man in his 60s in good health and CMV-seropositive. Material for sequencing was PBMCs. The chain carries TRBV30 and TRBJ2-1; TRBD1 might be the D (6 bases). This chain's CDR3 is CAWSADRPYNEQFF. The CDR3 DNA reads TGTGCCTGGAGTGCTGACAGGCCCTACAATGAGCAGTTCTTC.